These 32 T cell receptor beta chains originate from one sample sequenced in a study of cytotoxic CD8 clonotypes in ibrutinib-treated CLL. Libraries were prepared by immunoSEQ multiplex PCR; TCRdb keeps only in-frame clonotypes and omits some of them. The sample yields 300,000 to 400,000 clones, roughly two thirds seen once. The sample in question was PBMCs, obtained after 36 months of ibrutinib treatment. These receptors were collected from a human donor with chronic lymphocytic leukemia.

This rearrangement joins TRBV7-6 to TRBJ2-7, with D perhaps TRBD2 (6 bases). V was trimmed by 1 base and J by 3 bases, leaving 13 bases between them. CDR1 is SGHVS, CDR2 FNYEAQ, per germline. This CDR3 region has 15 residues. CDR3 bases: TGTGCCAGCAGCTTAGAGGGAGGTCCAGGCTACGAGCAGTACTTC. This gives the protein CASSLEGGPGYEQYF.

The rearrangement links TRBV7-9 to TRBJ2-7; D is unclear. Germline CDR1 and CDR2: SEHNR and FQNEAQ (reference sequence). V lost 2 bases to trimming and J lost 5 bases, with 16 bases between them. The CDR3 covers 15 residues. This CDR3 is CASSLYSIARDEQYF. In DNA, the CDR3 is TGTGCCAGCAGCTTATATTCGATAGCTCGGGACGAGCAGTACTTC.

The chain uses TRBV5-1 and TRBJ2-2; D is undetermined. CDR1 and CDR2 from the germline V gene are SGHRS and YFSETQ. The CDR3 sequence is 14 residues long. The V gene lost 10 bases and the J gene lost 6 bases, with 19 bases spanning the gap. The CDR3 loop is CAARLGAFAGELFF. Here the CDR3 DNA reads TGCGCCGCGAGGCTTGGAGCGTTCGCCGGGGAGCTGTTTTTT.

The chain couples TRBV10-3 to TRBJ1-2; TRBD1 aligns across 10 bases. Losses at the gene ends were 4 bases for V and 6 bases for J; bases not matched to a gene: 20. The CDR3 has 19 residues. Germline CDR1 ENHRY, CDR2 SYGVKD. The CDR3 is CAISAGDRSGTGALDGYTF. The DNA for the CDR3 is TGTGCCATCAGTGCGGGGGACAGATCGGGGACAGGGGCATTAGATGGCTACACCTTC.

This chain joins TRBV15 and TRBJ2-7; the D gene is possibly TRBD1 (5 bases). Germline CDR1 and CDR2: LNHNV and YYDKDF (reference sequence). The CDR3 is 13 amino acids. With 3 bases removed from V and 5 bases from J, the gap between germline ends came to 11 bases. CDR3 loop: CATSSQGRDEQYF. CDR3 coding DNA: TGTGCCACCAGCAGTCAGGGTAGGGACGAGCAGTACTTC.

The rearrangement links TRBV5-4 to TRBJ2-7; unclear D gene. CDR1 and CDR2 from the germline V gene are SGHNT and YYREEE (reference sequence). CDR3 size: 13 residues. V lost 0 bases and J 3 bases, leaving 7 bases between the germline ends. CDR3 sequence reads: CASSLDFVYEQYF. In DNA, the CDR3 is TGTGCCAGCAGCTTGGATTTCGTCTACGAGCAGTACTTC.

In this sample, this clone turned up a few times. This chain links TRBV10-2 with TRBJ1-2, with D unclear. CDR3 length: 13 amino acids. Germline V lookup: CDR1 WSHSY, CDR2 SAAADI. V dropped 4 bases and J dropped 8 bases, with 14 bases sitting between them. The CDR3 protein is CASSVAGSVGYTF. The CDR3 bases are TGCGCCAGCAGTGTCGCTGGAAGCGTCGGCTACACCTTC.

Remarks on this clone: At one end, the junction sequence differs from germline, possibly due to a read error. Distinct nucleotide sequences in the sample also encode this CDR3. The chain uses TRBV5-1 and TRBJ1-2; a possible D gene is TRBD1 (5 bases). Germline assignment: CDR1 SGHRS and CDR2 YFSETQ. The CDR3 is 14 residues long. The CDR3 spells CASSLVAGSYGYTF. The DNA for the CDR3 is TGTGCCAGCAGCTTGGTTGCAGGGTCCTATGGCTACACCTTC.

In its sample, this clone was seen a few times. CDR3 sequence (DNA): TGTGCCAGCAGCGGGGGGTATGGTTCCTACGAGCAGTACTTC. Translation gives CASSGGYGSYEQYF. The V call is TRBV9, the J call TRBJ2-7, with D tentatively TRBD1 or TRBD2 (5 bases each). The CDR3 length is 14 residues. Trimming pared 3 bases from V and 1 base from J, leaving 11 bases between. The germline gives CDR1 SGDLS, CDR2 YYNGEE. Full variable domain (remainder filled in from reference TRBV9 and TRBJ2-7): DSGVTQTPKHLITATGQRVTLRCSPRSGDLSVYWYQQSLDQGLQFLIQYYNGEERAKGNILERFSAQQFPDLHSELNLSSLELGDSALYFCASSGGYGSYEQYFGPGTRLTVT.

This clone was observed a single time. The rearrangement joins TRBV19 to TRBJ2-1; D perhaps matches TRBD1 (7 bases). V lost 3 bases and J 4 bases, leaving 13 bases between the germline ends. The CDR3 loop spans 15 amino acids. Germline V CDR1 and CDR2: LNHDA, SQIVND (reference sequence). The CDR3 region is CASSIYQGGYNEQFF. The DNA for the CDR3 is TGTGCCAGTAGTATCTACCAGGGGGGTTACAATGAGCAGTTCTTC.

The chain couples TRBV15 to TRBJ1-2; no reliable D call. Per the germline V gene, CDR1 is LNHNV and CDR2 is YYDKDF (reference sequence). The CDR3 has 14 residues. With 0 bases removed from V and 3 bases from J, the gap between germline ends came to 8 bases. In DNA, the CDR3 is TGTGCCACCAGCAGAGATATTAGGGACTATGGCTACACCTTC. Protein product: CATSRDIRDYGYTF.

This clone turned up a few times. DNA of the CDR3: TGTGCCAGCAGCCCCCGGGAGTGGAAAGATACGCAGTATTTT. Its translation is CASSPREWKDTQYF. The rearrangement links TRBV27 to TRBJ2-3; possibly TRBD2 for D (6 bases). CDR1 is MNHEY and CDR2 is SMNVEV in the germline V gene (reference sequence). Deletions cut 6 bases from V and 5 bases from J, with 15 bases between. This CDR3 is built from 14 residues.

J is TRBJ1-5 and V is TRBV7-6; the match to TRBD1 covers 8 bases. Germline values: CDR1 SGHVS, CDR2 FNYEAQ. With V trimmed by 4 bases and J by 1 base, 18 bases remained unmatched. This CDR3 is 20 amino acids long. The CDR3 region has the DNA TGTGCCAGCAGCTCGTCGGACAGGGAGGAGAGTCGGGCGAGCAATCAGCCCCAGCATTTT. Protein sequence: CASSSSDREESRASNQPQHF. Supplemented by reference TRBV7-6 and TRBJ1-5, the full variable domain reads GAGVSQSPRYKVTKRGQDVALRCDPISGHVSLYWYRQALGQGPEFLTYFNYEAQQDKSGLPNDRFSAERPEGSISTLTIQRTEQRDSAMYRCASSSSDREESRASNQPQHFGDGTRLSIL.

The chain carries TRBV7-9 and TRBJ1-2; tentative D call: TRBD1 (6 bases). The CDR3 is 15 amino acids. With 4 bases removed from V and 7 bases from J, the gap between germline ends came to 19 bases. CDR1 and CDR2 (germline): SEHNR, FQNEAQ (reference sequence). The CDR3 DNA sequence: TGTGCCAGCAGCTCGGGGGGCGCGGGATCGCGTGGCTACACCTTC. Residues: CASSSGGAGSRGYTF.

This clone was seen a few times. The rearrangement joins TRBV27 to TRBJ1-5; D is perhaps TRBD1 (5 bases). The V end was cut by 2 bases, the J end by 7 bases, with 15 bases between. Germline CDR1 reads MNHEY; CDR2 reads SMNVEV (reference sequence). The CDR3 has 15 residues. The CDR3 loop reads CASSLQGIPGQPQHF. CDR3 DNA: TGTGCCAGCAGTTTACAGGGAATCCCTGGGCAGCCCCAGCATTTT.

The chain uses TRBV5-4 and TRBJ1-2; 8 bases map to TRBD1. CDR1 and CDR2 from the germline V gene are SGHNT and YYREEE (reference sequence). CDR3 size: 14 residues. J lost 3 bases, V lost 3 bases, and 4 bases had no gene match. This CDR3 is CASSSDRGYYGYTF. For the CDR3, the DNA is TGTGCCAGCAGCTCCGACAGGGGCTACTATGGCTACACCTTC.

The J gene is TRBJ1-4, the V gene TRBV5-5; 10 bases fit TRBD1. The germline V gene encodes CDR1 SGHKS and CDR2 YYEKEE (reference sequence). With 4 bases clipped from V and 6 bases from J, the junction kept 12 bases outside the gene matches. There are 17 residues in the CDR3. CDR3 region: CASSRTGTGAAHEKLFF. As DNA, the CDR3 is TGTGCCAGCAGCAGGACCGGGACAGGGGCCGCTCATGAAAAACTGTTTTTT.

The chain carries TRBV5-1 and TRBJ1-1, with TRBD1 as a possible D gene (5 bases). The CDR3 totals 13 residues. The V end was cut by 4 bases, the J end by 4 bases, with 11 bases between. Germline CDR1 and CDR2: SGHRS and YFSETQ. CDR3 amino acids: CASSPIGGTEAFF. CDR3 nucleotide sequence: TGCGCCAGCAGCCCGATCGGGGGCACTGAAGCTTTCTTT.

This chain links TRBV2 with TRBJ2-5; D tentatively reads TRBD1 or TRBD2 (5 bases each). V was clipped by 0 bases and J by 4 bases, with 9 bases between them. This CDR3 comprises 14 residues. CDR1 SNHLY and CDR2 FYNNEI come from the germline V gene. CDR3 region: CASSEAHGTETQYF. The CDR3 nucleotides read TGTGCCAGCAGTGAAGCGCATGGGACAGAGACCCAGTACTTC.

This clone was detected once. The chain couples TRBV18 to TRBJ1-1, with 10 bases fitting TRBD1. With V trimmed by 2 bases and J by 6 bases, 0 bases remained unmatched. CDR3 length equals 13 residues. Germline values: CDR1 KGHSH, CDR2 LQKENI. The chain's CDR3 is CASSPGTGAEAFF. The DNA for the CDR3 is TGTGCCAGCTCACCAGGGACAGGGGCTGAAGCTTTCTTT. The variable domain in full, with the rest retrieved from reference TRBV18 and TRBJ1-1, is NAGVMQNPRHLVRRRGQEARLRCSPMKGHSHVYWYRQLPEEGLKFMVYLQKENIIDESGMPKERFSAEFPKEGPSILRIQQVVRGDSAAYFCASSPGTGAEAFFGQGTRLTVV.

The V call is TRBV7-3, the J call TRBJ2-7, with 7 bases identical to TRBD2. Germline V CDR1 and CDR2: SGHTA, FQGTGA. The ends lost 6 bases at V and 5 bases at J; junction bases unmatched: 16. The CDR3 loop spans 16 amino acids. This CDR3 reads CASSQVVTTSSHEQYF. DNA of the CDR3: TGTGCCAGCAGTCAAGTGGTAACGACTAGCAGCCACGAGCAGTACTTC. The full variable domain, completed using reference TRBV7-3 and TRBJ2-7, is GAGVSQTPSNKVTEKGKYVELRCDPISGHTALYWYRQSLGQGPEFLIYFQGTGAADDSGLPNDRFFAVRPEGSVSTLKIQRTERGDSAVYLCASSQVVTTSSHEQYFGPGTRLTVT.

A remark on this clone: Other DNA sequences from this sample encode an identical CDR3 as well. The chain recombines TRBV9 with TRBJ2-7, with TRBD1 identical over 7 bases. The CDR3 covers 15 residues. J lost 0 bases, V lost 0 bases, and 3 bases had no gene match. CDR1 and CDR2 (germline): SGDLS, YYNGEE. The DNA for the CDR3 is TGTGCCAGCAGCGTAGAAGGGGGCAGCTCCTACGAGCAGTACTTC. This encodes CASSVEGGSSYEQYF.

The genes are TRBV19 and TRBJ2-1; D call uncertain. The CDR3 covers 14 residues. The V gene's germline CDR1 is LNHDA and CDR2 SQIVND (reference sequence). Between the trimmed V and J ends, which lost 1 base and 7 bases, there was a span of 11 bases. The CDR3 bases are TGTGCCAGTAGTATAGCAAACTTTGGTAATGAGCAGTTCTTC. Its translation: CASSIANFGNEQFF.

This clone was recorded a few times. This chain links TRBV27 with TRBJ2-1; no firm D call. The V end lost 4 bases, the J end lost 8 bases, and 6 bases lay between the germline ends. Germline CDR1 and CDR2: MNHEY and SMNVEV (reference sequence). This CDR3 region has 11 residues. The CDR3 region is CASSSSHEQFF. DNA for the CDR3: TGTGCCAGCAGTTCCTCGCATGAGCAGTTCTTC.

The chain is built from TRBV11-2 and TRBJ1-1; D might be TRBD1 (5 bases). Trimming took 5 bases from V and 3 from J, leaving 10 bases between them. CDR1 SGHAT and CDR2 FQNNGV come from the germline V gene. This CDR3 region has 13 residues. The CDR3 here is CASSAIRDTEAFF. The CDR3 bases are TGTGCCAGCAGCGCGATCAGGGACACTGAAGCTTTCTTT.

The rearrangement joins TRBV2 to TRBJ2-7, with D possibly being TRBD1 (6 bases). Trimming cost V 7 bases and J 5 bases, with 15 bases left between them. The CDR3 contains 13 residues. CDR1 SNHLY and CDR2 FYNNEI come from the germline V gene. CDR3 nucleotides: TGTGCCAGCAAGGGGCAGGGGTGGGACGAGCAGTACTTC. The encoded protein is CASKGQGWDEQYF.

The V and J genes are TRBV9 and TRBJ2-2, with 10 bases matching TRBD1. This CDR3 has 16 residues. CDR1 is SGDLS, CDR2 YYNGEE, per germline. Losses at the gene ends were 0 bases for V and 4 bases for J; bases not matched to a gene: 3. This CDR3 is CASSVATGGLTGELFF. CDR3 in DNA: TGTGCCAGCAGCGTAGCGACAGGGGGCCTCACCGGGGAGCTGTTTTTT.

This chain joins TRBV4-3 and TRBJ2-6, with 8 bases matching TRBD2. This CDR3 is 20 amino acids long. With 0 bases clipped from V and 4 bases from J, the junction kept 14 bases outside the gene matches. Germline CDR1 is LGHNA and CDR2 is YSLEER. The DNA of the CDR3 is TGCGCCAGCAGCCAAGATCAGATTAGCGGGGAAGTATTCGGGGCCAACGTCCTGACTTTC. Its translation is CASSQDQISGEVFGANVLTF.

The chain recombines TRBV19 with TRBJ2-1, with a weak D call TRBD2 (6 bases). Trimming shortened V by 5 bases and J by 4 bases, and 15 bases separated the two germline ends. Germline V CDR1 and CDR2: LNHDA, SQIVND (reference sequence). This CDR3 comprises 15 residues. This chain's CDR3 is CASSVRGWGYNEQFF. The DNA for the CDR3 is TGTGCCAGTAGTGTCCGGGGGTGGGGATACAATGAGCAGTTCTTC.

V is TRBV5-4 and J is TRBJ2-7; D possibly matches TRBD1 or TRBD2 (8 bases each). The V gene's germline CDR1 is SGHNT and CDR2 YYREEE (reference sequence). The CDR3 contains 14 residues. V lost 4 bases and J lost 7, with 18 bases in between. CDR3 bases: TGTGCCAGCAGCCGGGAGGGGGGGGACAGGGAGCAGTACTTC. Residues: CASSREGGDREQYF.

This chain connects TRBV29-1 to TRBJ2-1; D unclear. Trimming cost V 3 bases and J 9 bases, with 18 bases left between them. The germline gives CDR1 SQVTM, CDR2 ANQGSEA. This CDR3 region has 14 residues. CDR3 sequence: CSVDGIDSLGEQFF. The CDR3 coding sequence is TGCAGCGTTGATGGGATAGATAGCCTGGGTGAGCAGTTCTTC.

Written as DNA, the CDR3 is TGTGCCAGCAGTTATCCCCGGGACGGCTTTTCCTACGAGCAGTACTTC. Its translation is CASSYPRDGFSYEQYF. The chain joins TRBV6-9 to TRBJ2-7; D possibly matches TRBD1 or TRBD2 (5 bases each). The CDR3 extends over 16 amino acids. Trimming took 2 bases from V and 1 from J, leaving 15 bases between them. Germline V gives CDR1 MNHGY, CDR2 SVAAGI.